These 15 T cell receptor beta chains were all obtained from the same sample, sequenced in a study of CD8 T cells in Susac syndrome. RNA amounts of about 0.5 to 1 ug underwent reverse transcription with random hexamers. MiXCR was run by TCRdb on the immunoSEQ multiplex PCR reads, yielding one entry per CDR3 protein. The table includes under 200,000 distinct CDR3 sequences, around 95% detected once. The sample comprised CD4+ T cells from PBMCs. These receptors came from a human donor in good health.

This chain uses TRBV12-3 or TRBV12-4 with TRBJ1-5; no clear D gene. Trimming pared 1 base from V and 3 bases from J, leaving 7 bases between. The CDR3 has 14 amino acids. The chain's CDR3 is CASSLGAANQPQHF. The CDR3 nucleotides read TGTGCCAGCAGTTTAGGGGCAGCCAATCAGCCCCAGCATTTT.

V is TRBV27 and J is TRBJ1-4; no reliable D call. The germline V and J ends were trimmed by 2 bases and 8 bases, with 9 bases remaining between them. Germline values: CDR1 MNHEY, CDR2 SMNVEV (reference sequence). The CDR3 length is 13 residues. CDR3 residues: CASSLRVGEKLFF. DNA of the CDR3: TGTGCCAGCAGTTTACGAGTTGGGGAAAAACTGTTTTTT.

The genes are TRBV6-1 and TRBJ2-3; 7 bases line up with TRBD2. This CDR3 has 15 amino acids. V gave up 4 bases and J gave up 5 bases; unmatched junction bases: 9. In germline, CDR1 is MNHNS, CDR2 SASEGT. The CDR3 nucleotides are TGTGCCAGCAGTGGAACAGCGGGGTCTAGAGATACGCAGTATTTT. Encoded protein: CASSGTAGSRDTQYF.

The rearrangement links TRBV5-4 to TRBJ2-3, with 7 bases fitting TRBD1. V was pared by 3 bases and J by 6 bases, with 7 bases of the junction left unmatched. Germline-derived CDR1 and CDR2 are SGHNT and YYREEE (reference sequence). The CDR3 loop spans 14 amino acids. CDR3 residues: CASSSRQGPDTQYF. The DNA for the CDR3 is TGTGCCAGCAGCTCCAGACAGGGCCCGGATACGCAGTATTTT.

The V call is TRBV9, the J call TRBJ2-3, with D perhaps TRBD1 (5 bases). With 3 bases removed from V and 5 bases from J, the gap between germline ends came to 13 bases. Germline CDR1 SGDLS, CDR2 YYNGEE. The CDR3 is 14 amino acids. For the CDR3, the DNA is TGTGCCAGCAGCGCCACGGACACGGGAGATACGCAGTATTTT. Translation: CASSATDTGDTQYF.

The V and J genes are TRBV6-5 and TRBJ2-7; no firm D call. Germline lookup yields CDR1 MNHEY and CDR2 SVGAGI. CDR3 size: 11 residues. Between the trimmed V and J ends, which lost 7 bases and 5 bases, there was a span of 9 bases. CDR3 protein: CASTFFDEQYV. The DNA for the CDR3 is TGTGCCAGCACCTTCTTTGACGAGCAGTACGTC.

The V gene is TRBV3-1, the J gene TRBJ2-7; 7 nucleotides line up with TRBD1. V shed 3 bases and J 2 bases; nucleotides not matched to a gene: 4. The CDR3 extends over 14 amino acids. The germline gives CDR1 LGHDT, CDR2 YNNKEL (reference sequence). CDR3 amino acids: CASSHWDRAYEQYV. The DNA for the CDR3 is TGTGCCAGCAGCCACTGGGACAGAGCCTACGAGCAGTACGTC.

This chain uses TRBV10-3 with TRBJ2-2; no definite D call. This CDR3 is built from 13 residues. Germline CDR1 reads ENHRY; CDR2 reads SYGVKD. Trimming left V 1 base short and J 2 bases short, with 2 bases between. Here the CDR3 DNA reads TGTGCCATCAGTGAGTTTAACACCGGGGAGCTGTTTTTT. Amino acids: CAISEFNTGELFF.

The rearrangement uses TRBV27 and TRBJ2-5; 9 nucleotides align to TRBD2. V was clipped by 3 bases and J by 5 bases; unmatched bases: 7. The CDR3 runs 15 residues. CDR1 and CDR2 from the germline V gene are MNHEY and SMNVEV (reference sequence). CDR3 in amino acids: CASSLGREGQETQYF. The CDR3, as DNA: TGTGCCAGCAGTTTGGGGCGGGAGGGCCAGGAGACCCAGTACTTC.

The V and J genes are TRBV5-1 and TRBJ1-5; no definite D call. The CDR3 contains 14 residues. V was pared by 2 bases and J by 4 bases, with 10 bases between. Germline lookup yields CDR1 SGHRS and CDR2 YFSETQ. CDR3 sequence reads: CASSFNSGNQPQHF. The CDR3 DNA reads as TGCGCCAGCAGCTTTAACAGTGGTAATCAGCCCCAGCATTTT. Based on the CDR3 plus reference TRBV5-1 and TRBJ1-5, the full variable domain is KAGVTQTPRYLIKTRGQQVTLSCSPISGHRSVSWYQQTPGQGLQFLFEYFSETQRNKGNFPGRFSGRQFSNSRSEMNVSTLELGDSALYLCASSFNSGNQPQHFGDGTRLSIL.

The rearrangement joins TRBV6-5 to TRBJ2-1; the D is unclear. Trimming removed 7 bases from V and 9 bases from J, with 10 bases in between. Looked up from germline, CDR1 is MNHEY and CDR2 is SVGAGI. The CDR3 spans 11 residues. In DNA form, the CDR3 reads TGTGCCAGCACCCACCTAGGTGAGCAGTTCTTC. Protein: CASTHLGEQFF.

This chain links TRBV29-1 with TRBJ1-1; 9 nucleotides agree with TRBD1. Germline trimming cut 2 bases from V and 4 bases from J; bases unmatched to any gene: 2. CDR3 length: 13 amino acids. CDR1 is SQVTM, CDR2 ANQGSEA, per germline. CDR3 DNA sequence: TGCAGCGTTGAAACGGGACAGGGCACTGAAGCTTTCTTT. Its protein is CSVETGQGTEAFF. Supplemented by reference TRBV29-1 and TRBJ1-1, the full variable domain reads SAVISQKPSRDICQRGTSLTIQCQVDSQVTMMFWYRQQPGQSLTLIATANQGSEATYESGFVIDKFPISRPNLTFSTLTVSNMSPEDSSIYLCSVETGQGTEAFFGQGTRLTVV.

The rearrangement links TRBV3-1 to TRBJ1-1; unclear D gene. Germline lookup yields CDR1 LGHDT and CDR2 YNNKEL (reference sequence). There are 15 residues in the CDR3. Trimming shortened V by 3 bases and J by 3 bases, and 14 bases separated the two germline ends. The CDR3: CASSHRPGRDTEAFF. DNA for the CDR3: TGTGCCAGCAGCCACAGACCGGGAAGGGACACTGAAGCTTTCTTT.

The J gene is TRBJ2-7, the V gene TRBV7-2, with D uncertain. V dropped 1 base and J dropped 7 bases, with 11 bases sitting between them. The length of the CDR3 is 13 residues. CDR1 and CDR2 (germline): SGHTA, FQGNSA. CDR3 in DNA: TGTGCCAGCAGCTTAGAACGTATGGGGGAGCAGTACTTC. This gives the protein CASSLERMGEQYF.

V is TRBV9 and J is TRBJ1-5; TRBD1 aligns across 9 bases. Germline-derived CDR1 and CDR2 are SGDLS and YYNGEE. The CDR3 length is 14 residues. The junction had 6 bases not matched to a gene; V was cut back by 3 bases and J by 8 bases. CDR3 sequence: CASSAGTGLKPQHF. Here the CDR3 DNA reads TGTGCCAGCAGCGCGGGGACAGGGTTGAAGCCCCAGCATTTT.